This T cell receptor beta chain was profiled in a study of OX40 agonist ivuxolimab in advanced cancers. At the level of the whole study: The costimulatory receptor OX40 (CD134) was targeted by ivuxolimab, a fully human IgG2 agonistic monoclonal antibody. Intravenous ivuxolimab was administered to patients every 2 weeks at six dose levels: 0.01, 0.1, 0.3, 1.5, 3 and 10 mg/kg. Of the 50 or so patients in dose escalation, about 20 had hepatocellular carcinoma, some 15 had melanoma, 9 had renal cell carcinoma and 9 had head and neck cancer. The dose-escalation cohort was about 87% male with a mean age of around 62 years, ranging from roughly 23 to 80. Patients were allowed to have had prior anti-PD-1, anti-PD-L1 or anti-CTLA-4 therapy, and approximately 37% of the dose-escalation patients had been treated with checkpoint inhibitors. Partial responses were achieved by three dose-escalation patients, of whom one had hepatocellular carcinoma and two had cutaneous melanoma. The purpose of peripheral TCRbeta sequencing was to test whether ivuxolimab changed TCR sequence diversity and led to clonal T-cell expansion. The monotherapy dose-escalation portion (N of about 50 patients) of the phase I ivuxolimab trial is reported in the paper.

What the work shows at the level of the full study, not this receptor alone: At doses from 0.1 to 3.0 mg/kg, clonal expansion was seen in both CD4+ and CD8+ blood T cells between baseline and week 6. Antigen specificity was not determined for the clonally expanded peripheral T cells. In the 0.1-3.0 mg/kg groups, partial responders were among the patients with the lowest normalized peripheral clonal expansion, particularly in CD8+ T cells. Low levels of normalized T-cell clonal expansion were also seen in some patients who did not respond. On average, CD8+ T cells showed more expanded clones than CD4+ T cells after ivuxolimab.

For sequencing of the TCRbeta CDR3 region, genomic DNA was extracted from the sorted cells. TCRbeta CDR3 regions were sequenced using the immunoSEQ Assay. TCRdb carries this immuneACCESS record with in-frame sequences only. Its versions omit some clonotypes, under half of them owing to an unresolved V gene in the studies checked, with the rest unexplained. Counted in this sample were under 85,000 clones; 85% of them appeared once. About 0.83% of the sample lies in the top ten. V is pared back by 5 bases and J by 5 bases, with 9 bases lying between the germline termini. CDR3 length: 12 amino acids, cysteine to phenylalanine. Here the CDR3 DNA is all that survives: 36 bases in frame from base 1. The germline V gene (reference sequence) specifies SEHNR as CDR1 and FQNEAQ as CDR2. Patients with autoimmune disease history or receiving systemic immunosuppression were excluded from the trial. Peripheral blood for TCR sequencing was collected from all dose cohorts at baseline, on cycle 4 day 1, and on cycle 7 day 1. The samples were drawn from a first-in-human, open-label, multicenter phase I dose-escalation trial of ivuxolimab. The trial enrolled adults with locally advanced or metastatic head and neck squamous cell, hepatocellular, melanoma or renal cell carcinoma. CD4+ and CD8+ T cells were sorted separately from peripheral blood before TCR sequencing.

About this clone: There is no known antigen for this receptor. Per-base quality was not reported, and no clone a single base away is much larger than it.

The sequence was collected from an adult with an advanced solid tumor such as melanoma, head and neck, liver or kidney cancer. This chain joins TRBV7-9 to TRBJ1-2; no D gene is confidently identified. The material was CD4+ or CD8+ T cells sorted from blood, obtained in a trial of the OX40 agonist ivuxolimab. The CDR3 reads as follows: CASSLEGYGYTF. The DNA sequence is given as TGTGCCAGCAGCCTGGAAGGATATGGCTACACCTTC.